These 15 T cell receptor gamma chains share one sample of origin, sequenced in a study of gamma-delta T cells after stem cell transplantation. TCRdb re-identified clones in the RT-PCR reads via CATT. This table holds about 910 gamma-chain clones, around 31% found once. The sequencing input was gamma-delta T cells. These receptors were taken from a human donor. It is not recorded whose cells these are; they may come from a transplant donor.

This clone has just a few counts. The chain joins TRGV9 to TRGJP. TCRdb supplies no J gene; here it was assigned by aligning the nucleotide sequence to germline. The V gene end was trimmed by 5 bases and the J gene end by 9 bases; junction bases not matched to a gene: 10. In germline, CDR1 is GITISATS, CDR2 ISYDGTV (reference sequence). CDR3 length equals 16 residues. CDR3 in amino acids: CALWVSRGLGKKIKVF. The DNA for the CDR3 is TGTGCCTTGTGGGTCAGCCGAGGGTTGGGCAAAAAAATCAAGGTATTT.

The genes are TRGV9 and TRGJP. The J gene is not listed in TCRdb, so it was assigned here from a DNA match to germline. CDR1 is GITISATS, CDR2 ISYDGTV, per germline (reference sequence). V was clipped by 3 bases and J by 4 bases; unmatched bases: 6. CDR3 size: 17 residues. The CDR3 nucleotides read TGTGCCTTGTGGGAGTTAAAACAAGAGTTGGGCAAAAAAATCAAGGTATTT. Protein: CALWELKQELGKKIKVF.

This clone has more than one count but fewer than ten. Different DNA sequences within this sample yield the same CDR3. The rearrangement uses TRGV9 and TRGJP. TCRdb carries no J gene annotation; the J gene was assigned here by matching the DNA with germline. Germline V gene lookup returns CDR1 GITISATS and CDR2 ISYDGTV (reference sequence). V shed 3 bases, J shed 7 bases, and the junction held 6 bases outside the gene matches. The CDR3 sequence is 16 residues long. CDR3 nucleotides: TGTGCCTTGTGGGAGATTGGGGAGTTGGGCAAAAAAATCAAGGTATTT. Translated, it gives CALWEIGELGKKIKVF.

This clone was detected a few times. V and J are TRGV9 and TRGJP. The J gene was not available in TCRdb and was assigned here by matching the DNA to germline segments. The CDR3 extends over 16 amino acids. V dropped 4 bases and J dropped 4; count of bases not matched to a gene: 4. CDR1 and CDR2 (germline): GITISATS, ISYDGTV (reference sequence). The CDR3 coding sequence is TGTGCCTTGTGGGATATTCAAGAGTTGGGCAAAAAAATCAAGGTATTT. It translates to CALWDIQELGKKIKVF.

This clone has only one observation. This chain links TRGV9 with TRGJ1 or TRGJ2. The J gene is not listed in TCRdb, so it was assigned here from a DNA match to germline. The CDR3 has 10 amino acids. The J segment lost 8 bases and the V segment lost 4 bases, leaving 2 bases of the junction unmatched. Germline CDR1 is GITISATS and CDR2 is ISYDGTV (reference sequence). The CDR3 loop is CALWEDKKLF. CDR3 sequence (DNA): TGTGCCTTGTGGGAAGATAAGAAACTCTTT.

Turning to this clone: One end of the junction varies from germline; a read error may be responsible. V and J are TRGV9 and TRGJP. Matching the DNA to germline supplied the J gene, which TCRdb does not give. The CDR3 is 17 amino acids. The germline gives CDR1 GITISATS, CDR2 ISYDGTV (reference sequence). As DNA, the CDR3 is TGTGCCTTGTGGGAGGTGCACCAAGAGTTGAGCAAAAAAATCAAGGTATTT. This translates into CALWEVHQELSKKIKVF.

On this clone: The junction shows a germline mismatch at one end, possibly a read error. In the same sample, other DNA sequences code for this CDR3. The CDR3: CALWESGYGELGKKIKVF. The DNA for the CDR3 is TGTGCCCTGTGGGAGTCCGGGTACGGGGAGTTGGGCAAAAAAATCAAGGTATTT. This rearrangement joins TRGV9 to TRGJP. The J gene, left out of TCRdb, was set here by checking the DNA against germline. The CDR3 sequence is 18 residues long. Per the germline V gene, CDR1 is GITISATS and CDR2 is ISYDGTV (reference sequence).

On this clone itself: A much bigger clone sits one base away, suggesting this may be a read error. This chain joins TRGV9 and TRGJP. The J gene comes from matching the DNA to germline here; TCRdb lacks it. The CDR3 has 15 amino acids. Looked up from germline, CDR1 is GITISATS and CDR2 is ISYDGTV (reference sequence). DNA of the CDR3: TGTGCCTTGTGGGAGGTGGAGTTGGGCGAAAAAATCAAGGTATTT. Residues: CALWEVELGEKIKVF.

The J gene is TRGJP, the V gene TRGV9. Germline matching of the DNA provided the J gene here, since TCRdb leaves it blank. The CDR3 spans 16 residues. CDR1 and CDR2 (germline): GITISATS, ISYDGTV (reference sequence). With 6 bases clipped from V and 7 bases from J, the junction kept 9 bases outside the gene matches. The CDR3 sequence: CALWSEGELGKKIKVF. The CDR3 DNA sequence: TGTGCCTTGTGGTCGGAGGGGGAGTTGGGCAAAAAAATCAAGGTATTT.

A note on this clone: Only one base separates this from a far larger clonotype, so it likely reflects a read error. At the DNA level, this CDR3 is encoded by other sequences in the same sample as well. The J gene has no call, while the V gene is TRGV9. The CDR3 contains 13 residues. The germline CDR1 and CDR2 sequences are GITISATS and ISYDGTV (reference sequence). The CDR3 sequence: CAFLELGKKIKVF. The DNA for the CDR3 is TGTGCCTTCTTAGAGTTGGGCAAAAAAATCAAGGTATTC.

In its sample, this clone was seen a few times. TCRdb's listed protein matches a much larger clone and diverges from this DNA's translation at residue 14, likely through a read error; the protein shown comes from the DNA. The J gene has no call, while the V gene is TRGV9. The CDR3 length is 16 residues. Germline CDR1 reads GITISATS; CDR2 reads ISYDGTV (reference sequence). Here the CDR3 DNA reads TGTGCCTTGTGGGAGGTGAGGGAGTTGGGCAAAAAAATCAGGGTATTT. This codes for CALWEVRELGKKIRVF.

This clone was counted only a few times. The chain is built from TRGV9 and TRGJP. The J gene was missing in TCRdb and was found by matching the end of the DNA to germline. The CDR3 is 22 amino acids. Germline assignment: CDR1 GITISATS and CDR2 ISYDGTV (reference sequence). V shed 6 bases and J 7 bases; nucleotides not matched to a gene: 27. This chain's CDR3 is CALWHSMGLVGYTELGKKIKVF. The CDR3 DNA follows: TGTGCCTTGTGGCACTCCATGGGCTTAGTCGGATACACGGAGTTGGGCAAAAAAATCAAGGTATTT.

A few counts support this clone. The chain has TRGV4 and TRGJP1. No J segment appears in TCRdb, so it was assigned here by matching the sequence to germline. In germline, CDR1 is EGSTGY, CDR2 YDSYTSSV. Trimming at V came to 9 bases and at J to 5 bases, leaving 9 bases not matched to a gene. The CDR3 loop spans 13 amino acids. Here the CDR3 reads CATGGMTGWFKIF. The CDR3 region has the DNA TGTGCCACCGGAGGGATGACTGGTTGGTTCAAGATATTT.

By sample share, this clone is large. The chain carries TRGV9 and TRGJP. TCRdb lists no J gene, so it was determined here by aligning the DNA to germline. In germline, CDR1 is GITISATS, CDR2 ISYDGTV (reference sequence). The CDR3 contains 16 residues. V was clipped by 0 bases and J by 6 bases; unmatched bases: 2. Here the CDR3 reads CALWEVIELGKKIKVF. The CDR3 nucleotides are TGTGCCTTGTGGGAGGTGATAGAGTTGGGCAAAAAAATCAAGGTATTT.

This clone is labeled large. Possible read error: a much larger clone is one base away. Other DNA sequences in the same sample also yield this CDR3. The J gene is TRGJP, the V gene TRGV9. Here the J gene was assigned by germline matching of the DNA, as TCRdb has none. Germline CDR1 reads GITISATS; CDR2 reads ISYDGTV (reference sequence). The V segment lost 0 bases and the J segment 7 bases; nucleotides outside the gene matches: 3. The CDR3 is 16 residues long. In DNA form, the CDR3 reads TGTGCCTTGTGGGAGGTGGGGGAGTTGGGCAAAAAAATCAAGGTATTT. Its protein is CALWEVGELGKKIKVF.